Shown below are 13 T cell receptor beta chains from a single sample sequenced in a study of technical replicates of blood from several donors. The data were produced by immunoSEQ multiplex PCR, yet TCRdb's version contains in-frame clones alone and is incomplete. This sample has about 93,000 clones, with about 95% found just once. Sequenced material: T cells isolated from PBMCs. The receptors come from a human donor in good health.

The chain is built from TRBV2 and TRBJ2-3, with 9 bases matching TRBD2. From germline, CDR1 is SNHLY and CDR2 FYNNEI. The CDR3 length is 17 residues. V trimming: 1 base; J trimming: 6 bases; junction bases outside the gene matches: 11. The CDR3 DNA reads as TGTGCCAGCAGTGAAGGTCGCCGACTAGCGGCGGGGGATACGCAGTATTTT. It encodes CASSEGRRLAAGDTQYF.

This CDR3 reads CASSPWTSGKVSYEQYF. CDR3 DNA: TGTGCCAGCAGCCCTTGGACTAGCGGGAAAGTCTCCTACGAGCAGTACTTC. V and J are TRBV7-9 and TRBJ2-7; 12 bases agree with TRBD2. This CDR3 contains 17 residues. J gave up 0 bases and V 5 bases, and 8 bases lay outside the gene matches. CDR1 is SEHNR and CDR2 is FQNEAQ in the germline V gene (reference sequence).

The chain carries TRBV5-1 and TRBJ2-7; the D is unclear. The CDR3 is 20 residues long. Between the trimmed V and J ends, which lost 4 bases and 2 bases, there was a span of 31 bases. Germline assignment: CDR1 SGHRS and CDR2 YFSETQ. For the CDR3, the DNA is TGCGCCAGCAGCCACACCGATCCGGTCCTAGGCGGAACGATTACCTACGAGCAGTACTTC. Protein sequence: CASSHTDPVLGGTITYEQYF.

J is TRBJ2-6 and V is TRBV5-1, with TRBD1 matching over 7 bases. Germline V lookup: CDR1 SGHRS, CDR2 YFSETQ. CDR3 size: 18 residues. J gave up 1 base and V 0 bases, and 7 bases lay outside the gene matches. CDR3 sequence reads: CASSLAVGQTSGANVLTF. The CDR3 DNA reads as TGCGCCAGCAGCTTGGCGGTGGGACAGACTTCTGGGGCCAACGTCCTGACTTTC. The full variable domain, rest sourced from reference TRBV5-1 and TRBJ2-6, is KAGVTQTPRYLIKTRGQQVTLSCSPISGHRSVSWYQQTPGQGLQFLFEYFSETQRNKGNFPGRFSGRQFSNSRSEMNVSTLELGDSALYLCASSLAVGQTSGANVLTFGAGSRLTVL.

The chain's CDR3 is CASSQDSAGGLYNEQFF. Written as DNA, the CDR3 is TGCGCCAGCAGCCAAGATTCGGCGGGAGGGCTCTACAATGAGCAGTTCTTC. The rearrangement links TRBV4-1 to TRBJ2-1, with 9 bases lining up with TRBD2. Germline CDR1 and CDR2: MGHRA and YSYEKL. This CDR3 is built from 17 residues. Trimming at V came to 0 bases and at J to 3 bases, leaving 6 bases not matched to a gene.

The chain joins TRBV7-2 to TRBJ2-7, with 9 bases lining up with TRBD1. Germline CDR1 reads SGHTA; CDR2 reads FQGNSA. Unmatched junction bases numbered 9, after V lost 5 bases and J lost 1 base. The CDR3 consists of 16 residues. CDR3: CASSVYRDRDSYEQYF. DNA of the CDR3: TGTGCCAGCAGCGTATACCGGGACAGGGATTCCTACGAGCAGTACTTC.

The chain's CDR3 is CASSPGLNTEAFF. DNA of the CDR3: TGCGCCAGCAGTCCGGGGTTGAACACTGAAGCTTTCTTT. The chain links TRBV10-1 to TRBJ1-1, with D hard to call. The germline V gene encodes CDR1 WNHNN and CDR2 SYGVQD (reference sequence). The CDR3 loop spans 13 amino acids. Trimming took 5 bases from V and 0 from J, leaving 7 bases between them.

The V and J genes are TRBV4-1 and TRBJ2-3; 7 bases are shared with TRBD1. With 0 bases clipped from V and 5 bases from J, the junction kept 8 bases outside the gene matches. Germline values: CDR1 MGHRA, CDR2 YSYEKL. The CDR3 extends over 16 amino acids. CDR3 DNA sequence: TGCGCCAGCAGCCAAGAGACAGGGTACGGAGGAGATACGCAGTATTTT. Encoded protein: CASSQETGYGGDTQYF.

This clone has just one count. The chain is built from TRBV19 and TRBJ2-5, with 12 bases aligning to TRBD1. Germline V lookup: CDR1 LNHDA, CDR2 SQIVND (reference sequence). The CDR3 extends over 15 amino acids. V lost 6 bases to trimming and J lost 4 bases; unmatched junction nucleotides: 6. The CDR3 reads CASRPGQGAGETQYF. The CDR3 DNA reads as TGTGCCAGTAGGCCGGGACAGGGGGCGGGAGAGACCCAGTACTTC.

Regarding this clone: The sample has other DNA sequences that encode this CDR3 too. The V call is TRBV27, the J call TRBJ1-1; no reliable D call. Germline lookup yields CDR1 MNHEY and CDR2 SMNVEV (reference sequence). This CDR3 contains 14 residues. V was clipped by 0 bases and J by 2 bases, with 7 bases between them. CDR3 nucleotide sequence: TGTGCCAGCAGTTTATCCCGGGGTAACACTGAAGCTTTCTTT. This encodes CASSLSRGNTEAFF.

The rearrangement uses TRBV15 and TRBJ2-6; a weak D match, TRBD1 (5 bases). Trimming shortened V by 3 bases and J by 4 bases, and 19 bases separated the two germline ends. This CDR3 is 18 amino acids long. Germline CDR1 and CDR2: LNHNV and YYDKDF (reference sequence). CDR3: CATSRFSTVFGGANVLTF. CDR3 nucleotides: TGTGCCACCAGCAGGTTTTCGACAGTGTTTGGGGGGGCCAACGTCCTGACTTTC.

The rearrangement uses TRBV30 and TRBJ2-3; D is undetermined. V lost 1 base and J 0 bases, leaving 5 bases between the germline ends. The germline V gene has CDR1 GTSNPN and CDR2 SVGIG (reference sequence). CDR3 length: 13 residues. For the CDR3, the DNA is TGTGCCTGGAGTGGTGCGAGCACAGATACGCAGTATTTT. Its protein product is CAWSGASTDTQYF.

Here the CDR3 DNA reads TGTGCCAGCAGTACACTAGCGGGAGACTACGAGCAGTACTTC. Its translation: CASSTLAGDYEQYF. The chain couples TRBV28 to TRBJ2-7; TRBD2 agrees at 11 bases. V gave up 5 bases and J gave up 3 bases; unmatched junction bases: 3. CDR1 is MDHEN and CDR2 is SYDVKM in the germline V gene. The CDR3 spans 14 residues.